The rows below give T cell receptor beta chains drawn from one sample of a study of T cell responses to AZD1222 COVID-19 vaccine. Sequenced by immunoSEQ multiplex PCR; TCRdb stores in-frame clones only, minus some. The sample lists 85,000 to 130,000 clones; 93% were seen once. The sequenced sample was peripheral blood, obtained on day 0 of AZD1222 vaccination. The source is an adult in good health. The CDR3 runs from the conserved cysteine through the conserved F or W. D genes are given only for firm matches. For some rows the clone size is stated as once, few or many, or as a class when expanded; others skip it.

cdr3_nt | cdr3_aa | d_call | j_call | v_call | clone_size | cdr3_length
TGTGCCAGCAGCTTAGTCCCACCGGACTTAGCGGGAGGCAACAATGAGCAGTTCTTC | CASSLVPPDLAGGNNEQFF | TRBD2 | TRBJ2-1 | TRBV11-3 | - | 19
TGTGCCAGCTCAACTCGACAAGAGACCCAGTACTTC | CASSTRQETQYF | - | TRBJ2-5 | TRBV18 | - | 12
TGTGCCAGTAGTATAGGGGTGGGGCGGCAGTTCTTC | CASSIGVGRQFF | - | TRBJ2-1 | TRBV19 | - | 12
TGTGCCAGCGCGGGGGTTGGGTCACCCCTCCACTTT | CASAGVGSPLHF | - | TRBJ1-6 | TRBV6-5 | - | 12
TGTGCCAGCAGTTATGGCGAGTCCACCTACGAGCAGTACTTC | CASSYGESTYEQYF | - | TRBJ2-7 | TRBV6-2/TRBV6-3 | - | 14
TGTGCCAGCTCACCACCTAATGGCCGCAATCAGCCCCAGCATTTT | CASSPPNGRNQPQHF | - | TRBJ1-5 | TRBV18 | - | 15
TGCGCCAGCAGCTTAGATAGCAATCAGCCCCAGCATTTT | CASSLDSNQPQHF | - | TRBJ1-5 | TRBV5-1 | once | 13
TGTGCCAGCAGTGAAGGGTTAAACACCGGGGAGCTGTTTTTT | CASSEGLNTGELFF | - | TRBJ2-2 | TRBV6-1 | - | 14
TGTGCCAGCAGTGAGGGGGCACAGCCCCAGCATTTT | CASSEGAQPQHF | TRBD1 | TRBJ1-5 | TRBV6-2/TRBV6-3 | - | 12
TGTGCCAGTAGTACTCCAGTCGGGCAGTTCTTC | CASSTPVGQFF | - | TRBJ2-1 | TRBV19 | - | 11